This TCR beta chain originates from a study of T cells after posttransplantation cyclophosphamide (dated by TCRdb to about 2016). About the full investigation: Using TRB sequencing, the study followed how the T cell repertoire rebuilt after myeloablative bone marrow transplantation with posttransplantation cyclophosphamide given as GVHD prophylaxis. Antigen receptor sequencing was done on samples from roughly 35 PTCy-treated patients and from 15 to 20 related bone marrow donors of those patients. Blood from all 35 or so PTCy patients with 1-year posttransplant specimens was subjected to TRB sequencing. In 3 patients, up to roughly 3 additional blood samples taken between 2 and 5.2 years after transplant also underwent TRB sequencing, as did pretransplant blood from 4 patients. TRA and TRB clonality were tightly correlated in several samples, so subsequent TCR analyses focused on TRB only. Public TRB sequences were searched against a database of over 3,000 sequences associated with responses to pathogens, tumor antigens, self-antigens and alloantigens. On the study overall, not on this receptor specifically: Across the 35 to 55 patients, TRB clonality was highly associated with recipient CMV seropositivity and CMV reactivation, and diversity with PTCy was similar to that in the CNI/methotrexate controls. Donor-recipient similarity was low at 1-2 months but increased during the first year, and donor CD8+ memory clones often dominated later blood repertoires. The TRB repertoires of T cells infiltrating skin or the GI tract showed only limited overlap with the TRB repertoires found in blood.

TRB sequencing was run on genomic DNA with either the immunoSEQ assay at survey resolution or the hsTCRB kit. Turning to the authors' computational methods: Initial read processing used immunoSEQ software, and repertoire analyses used the LymphoSeq R package. Clonality was computed as 1 minus normalized Shannon entropy; Gini coefficient was also calculated for each TRB dataset. Phenotypes of unsorted samples were inferred by mapping TRB sequences from sorted subsets of the recipient or donor onto unsorted samples of the same recipient. The immuneACCESS repertoire file appears here via TCRdb, limited to in-frame rearrangements. These files lack a portion of the clones; in checked studies, under half of the deficit traces to unresolved V genes, and the cause of the others is not known. V and J calls and clone size are as listed in that table; D and trimming were resolved from the DNA. This sample holds over 6,000 clones in total, without any singletons. Together, the top ten hold around 5.8% of the sample.

The time point label on this specimen signifies: posttransplant day relative to BM transplant. What this sample's treatment or condition label stands for: high-dose cyclophosphamide on days +3 and +4 as single-agent GVHD prophylaxis. Patients in the PTCy group got busulfan and fludarabine conditioning, a marrow graft from a related or unrelated donor, and cyclophosphamide on days +3 and +4. PTCy-treated patients were drawn from a prospective multi-institutional clinical trial. Mononuclear cells from peripheral blood and bone marrow were separated by Ficoll-Hypaque density centrifugation and then cryopreserved. From V the trimming removes 4 bases and from J it removes 3 bases, while the gene matches leave 5 bases of the junction unaccounted for. For CDR1 and CDR2, the germline V gene (reference sequence) lists LNHDA and SQIVND. The CDR3, cysteine through phenylalanine, is 15 amino acids long. Of all the DNA, just the CDR3 is kept, 45 bases in frame from base 1.

This clone counts as large (0.1 to 1%). Its antigen is currently not known. The input lacks base qualities; no much larger clone sits a single base away. The TCR sequence derives from a male patient between 18 and 35 years old who received an allogeneic stem cell transplant from an unrelated donor, was CMV-positive, and had acute and chronic GVHD. Once a transplant has taken place, some T cells may be donor derived. Sequenced here: PBMCs, sampled after allogeneic stem cell transplant with posttransplant cyclophosphamide. This receptor chain uses TRBV19 and TRBJ2-1; the central 8 bases match TRBD2. In nucleotide form, the sequence is TGTGCCAGTAGTACCGCGGGGGGCGGCTACAATGAGCAGTTCTTC. Its product reads: CASSTAGGGYNEQFF. The full variable domain, with segments outside the CDR3 supplied by the reference TRBV19 and TRBJ2-1 proteins, appears as DGGITQSPKYLFRKEGQNVTLSCEQNLNHDAMYWYRQDPGQGLRLIYYSQIVNDFQKGDIAEGYSVSREKKESFPLTVTSAQKNPTAFYLCASSTAGGGYNEQFFGPGTRLTVL.